The T cell receptor beta chain under discussion was sequenced for a study of blood T cell repertoires in COVID-19. Sequencing used immunoSEQ multiplex PCR; TCRdb keeps in-frame clones, though not all of them. The repertoire holds under 150,000 clones, with 70% to 90% as singletons. Participants were aged about 18 to 95 years, lived in 25 or so US areas, and enrolled virtually. Clinical histories supplied by participants themselves formed the basis of cohort assignment. Symptom resolution, clearance, or two negative PCRs marked the recovered donors of Cohort 3. The CDR3 is 13 residues long. The V end was cut by 7 bases, the J end by 2 bases, with 15 bases between. Germline loops: CDR1 SQVTM, CDR2 ANQGSEA.

Sequencing was performed on PBMCs or T cells enriched from blood (not recorded which). This chain connects TRBV29-1 to TRBJ2-7; possibly TRBD1 for D (6 bases). The source is a woman aged 50 to 65 who had recovered from COVID-19. The CDR3 coding sequence is TGCAGCGCTAGACCGACAGGAACCTACGAGCAGTACTTC. It specifies CSARPTGTYEQYF.